These 27 T cell receptor beta chains originate from one sample sequenced in a study of control samples from healthy donors and cancer patients. Assay: immunoSEQ multiplex PCR; the TCRdb copy retains only in-frame clones and omits some. Of roughly 93,000 clones in the sample, roughly nine tenths were seen once. The sequenced sample was PBMCs. The receptor set was obtained from a woman in her forties or fifties with colorectal cancer.

The chain has TRBV4-3 and TRBJ2-7, with D unresolved. The CDR3 extends over 15 amino acids. Germline-derived CDR1 and CDR2 are LGHNA and YSLEER. The V end lost 1 base, the J end lost 3 bases, and 13 bases lay between the germline ends. The chain's CDR3 is CASSQAFGPGYEQYV. For the CDR3, the DNA is TGCGCCAGCAGCCAAGCGTTCGGACCAGGCTACGAGCAGTACGTC.

The genes are TRBV7-2 and TRBJ2-1; 7 bases align to TRBD1. The CDR3 consists of 16 residues. Per the germline V gene, CDR1 is SGHTA and CDR2 is FQGNSA. V gave up 4 bases and J gave up 9 bases; unmatched junction bases: 15. The CDR3: CASSSKTGFLIGEQFF. The CDR3 DNA reads TGTGCCAGCAGCTCGAAGACAGGGTTTTTAATTGGTGAGCAGTTCTTC.

The V and J genes are TRBV7-9 and TRBJ2-2; D is unresolved. Germline CDR1 reads SEHNR; CDR2 reads FQNEAQ (reference sequence). The V end lost 3 bases, the J end lost 3 bases, and 8 bases lay between the germline ends. The CDR3 is 14 residues long. The CDR3 sequence: CASSFEGDTGELFF. CDR3 sequence (DNA): TGTGCCAGCAGCTTCGAAGGAGACACCGGGGAGCTGTTTTTT.

The chain recombines TRBV5-1 with TRBJ1-1, with TRBD1 identical over 7 bases. CDR1 and CDR2 (germline): SGHRS, YFSETQ. V shed 4 bases and J 4 bases; nucleotides not matched to a gene: 16. The CDR3 sequence is 17 residues long. For the CDR3, the DNA is TGCGCCAGCAGCACGACAGGAGGGGGCCAAATTAGCACTGAAGCTTTCTTT. This translates into CASSTTGGGQISTEAFF.

J is TRBJ2-1 and V is TRBV12-5; 9 positions agree with TRBD2. V shed 1 base, J shed 7 bases, and the junction held 5 bases outside the gene matches. CDR3 length: 15 residues. Per the germline V gene, CDR1 is LGHNT and CDR2 is FRNRAP. CDR3 DNA sequence: TGTGCTAGTGGTTTGGGGCTAGCGGGGATTAATGAGCAGTTCTTC. This encodes CASGLGLAGINEQFF.

The genes are TRBV5-5 and TRBJ1-4, with TRBD1 as a possible D gene (5 bases). Trimming took off 0 bases at V and 8 bases at J, with 14 bases between the two ends. There are 15 residues in the CDR3. Germline CDR1 and CDR2: SGHKS and YYEKEE (reference sequence). CDR3 sequence (DNA): TGTGCCAGCAGCTTGGAGGGGACCTCCTCGGAAAAACTGTTTTTT. Translated: CASSLEGTSSEKLFF. The variable domain in full, completed from reference TRBV5-5 and TRBJ1-4, reads DAGVTQSPTHLIKTRGQQVTLRCSPISGHKSVSWYQQVLGQGPQFIFQYYEKEERGRGNFPDRFSARQFPNYSSELNVNALLLGDSALYLCASSLEGTSSEKLFFGSGTQLSVL.

The chain recombines TRBV12-3 or TRBV12-4 with TRBJ1-5; no clear D. V lost 6 bases to trimming and J lost 3 bases, with 6 bases between them. CDR3 length: 12 amino acids. CDR3 sequence reads: CASRLPNQPQHF. CDR3 coding DNA: TGTGCCAGCAGGCTCCCCAATCAGCCCCAGCATTTT.

This chain links TRBV5-8 with TRBJ1-2, with D possibly TRBD1 on 6 matching bases. Germline loops: CDR1 SGHTS, CDR2 YDEGEE. The CDR3 consists of 15 residues. The V end lost 5 bases, the J end lost 2 bases, and 16 bases lay between the germline ends. DNA of the CDR3: TGTGCCAGCAGTAAAGGGGCGGGGGCGAACTATGGCTACACCTTC. It codes for CASSKGAGANYGYTF.

The rearrangement links TRBV24-1 to TRBJ2-1; D not resolved. This CDR3 spans 16 amino acids. Germline CDR1 reads KGHDR; CDR2 reads SFDVKD. Trimming removed 2 bases at V and 6 bases at J, with 16 bases between. The CDR3 reads CATSDWSPGRTNEQFF. CDR3 DNA sequence: TGTGCCACCAGTGATTGGTCTCCAGGCCGGACCAATGAGCAGTTCTTC.

The chain couples TRBV6-1 to TRBJ2-7; 7 positions agree with TRBD1. CDR3 length: 14 amino acids. Germline values: CDR1 MNHNS, CDR2 SASEGT. The V and J ends lost 3 bases and 4 bases, in that order; junction bases with no gene match: 6. The CDR3 loop is CASSEPDRAYEQYV. CDR3 coding DNA: TGTGCCAGCAGTGAGCCTGACAGGGCTTACGAGCAGTACGTC.

V gene TRBV10-3 combines with J gene TRBJ1-1; D gene ambiguous. V lost 4 bases and J lost 1, with 16 bases in between. Germline-derived CDR1 and CDR2 are ENHRY and SYGVKD. The CDR3 is 16 residues long. The CDR3 here is CAISAGRSKRNTEAFF. Here the CDR3 DNA reads TGTGCCATCAGTGCCGGGAGGTCTAAGAGGAACACTGAAGCTTTCTTT.

This rearrangement joins TRBV6-2 or TRBV6-3 to TRBJ1-2; D perhaps matches TRBD1 (6 bases). The ends were cut back, 5 bases at V and 4 bases at J, with 11 bases in the middle. The CDR3 runs to 13 residues. Germline CDR1 is MNHEY and CDR2 is SVGEGT. As DNA, the CDR3 is TGTGCCAGCAGTACCAGGACAGCCTATGGCTACACCTTC. Protein sequence: CASSTRTAYGYTF.

This rearrangement joins TRBV5-1 to TRBJ1-1, with 7 bases fitting TRBD1. The V gene end was trimmed by 7 bases and the J gene end by 4 bases; junction bases not matched to a gene: 13. The CDR3 has 15 amino acids. CDR1 is SGHRS and CDR2 is YFSETQ in the germline V gene. The CDR3 protein is CASGSGQVASTEAFF. The CDR3 DNA follows: TGCGCCAGCGGCTCAGGACAGGTTGCTAGCACTGAAGCTTTCTTT.

The chain couples TRBV6-1 to TRBJ2-3; no definite D call. This CDR3 spans 15 amino acids. The ends were cut back, 0 bases at V and 2 bases at J, with 9 bases in the middle. Germline V lookup: CDR1 MNHNS, CDR2 SASEGT. CDR3 DNA sequence: TGTGCCAGCAGTGAAGCGAACAACCCCACAGATACGCAGTATTTT. This translates into CASSEANNPTDTQYF.

The gene calls are TRBV6-5 and TRBJ2-7, with a tentative D call TRBD1 (6 bases). Trimming shortened V by 2 bases and J by 2 bases, and 13 bases separated the two germline ends. Germline CDR1 is MNHEY and CDR2 is SVGAGI. The CDR3 has 15 amino acids. The CDR3 nucleotides read TGTGCCAGCAGTTACGCGCAGGGGCCGACCTACGAGCAGTACGTC. As protein: CASSYAQGPTYEQYV.

J is TRBJ1-1 and V is TRBV7-2; possibly TRBD1 for D (6 bases). The CDR3 is made up of 15 amino acids. V was shortened by 2 bases and J by 2 bases, with 12 bases between the two germline ends. Germline V lookup: CDR1 SGHTA, CDR2 FQGNSA. The CDR3 DNA sequence: TGTGCCAGCAGCTTAAAAGGGACACTTAACACTGAAGCTTTCTTT. Translation gives CASSLKGTLNTEAFF.

The rearrangement joins TRBV27 to TRBJ1-5; 11 bases align to TRBD1. This CDR3 spans 19 amino acids. Germline V gene data show CDR1 as MNHEY and CDR2 as SMNVEV (reference sequence). V shed 5 bases and J 5 bases; nucleotides not matched to a gene: 17. DNA for the CDR3: TGTGCCAGCAGTCTAAGACCCAGACGTCCGGGACAGGGGGATCAGCCCCAGCATTTT. Its protein is CASSLRPRRPGQGDQPQHF.

This sequence joins TRBV13 and TRBJ2-1, with 8 positions matching TRBD2. Germline lookup yields CDR1 PRHDT and CDR2 FYEKMQ (reference sequence). This CDR3 contains 16 residues. The V segment lost 1 base and the J segment 7 bases; nucleotides outside the gene matches: 9. The CDR3 bases are TGTGCCAGCAGCTTAGCGGGGGGGCCTCCGGCAAATGAGCAGTTCTTC. It yields the protein CASSLAGGPPANEQFF.

This sequence joins TRBV15 and TRBJ1-1; D unclear. V lost 0 bases and J lost 1, with 12 bases in between. The germline V gene encodes CDR1 LNHNV and CDR2 YYDKDF (reference sequence). This CDR3 has 16 residues. For the CDR3, the DNA is TGTGCCACCAGCAGAGATCTCATCGCAGGGAACACTGAAGCTTTCTTT. Its protein is CATSRDLIAGNTEAFF. Together with reference TRBV15 and TRBJ1-1, the CDR3 gives the full variable domain: DAMVIQNPRYQVTQFGKPVTLSCSQTLNHNVMYWYQQKSSQAPKLLFHYYDKDFNNEADTPDNFQSRRPNTSFCFLDIRSPGLGDTAMYLCATSRDLIAGNTEAFFGQGTRLTVV.

V and J are TRBV29-1 and TRBJ1-3; maybe TRBD1 (6 bases). Looked up from germline, CDR1 is SQVTM and CDR2 is ANQGSEA. The CDR3 contains 14 residues. Trimming stripped 4 bases from V and 4 bases from J, with 14 bases between. As DNA, the CDR3 is TGCAGCGTTGTCGGTACAACAGGGGGAAACACCATATATTTT. It specifies CSVVGTTGGNTIYF. The complete variable domain, with remaining parts taken from reference TRBV29-1 and TRBJ1-3, reads SAVISQKPSRDICQRGTSLTIQCQVDSQVTMMFWYRQQPGQSLTLIATANQGSEATYESGFVIDKFPISRPNLTFSTLTVSNMSPEDSSIYLCSVVGTTGGNTIYFGEGSWLTVV.

V gene TRBV30 combines with J gene TRBJ1-2, with 7 bases matching TRBD1. V lost 1 base and J lost 4; bases outside the gene matches: 9. The CDR3 covers 15 residues. CDR1 and CDR2 (germline): GTSNPN, SVGIG (reference sequence). As DNA, the CDR3 is TGTGCCTGGAGTGACCAACAGGGGATCCTCTATGGCTACACCTTC. Translated, it gives CAWSDQQGILYGYTF.

The chain combines TRBV2 with TRBJ1-6, with 9 nucleotides matching TRBD1. Germline V gene lookup returns CDR1 SNHLY and CDR2 FYNNEI. The CDR3 consists of 14 residues. J lost 18 bases, V lost 8 bases, and 17 bases had no gene match. CDR3 nucleotide sequence: TGTGCCAGCTTTCCCGGGACAGGGTGGAGTATACGCCACTTT. This gives the protein CASFPGTGWSIRHF.

V and J are TRBV5-1 and TRBJ1-1; D gene unclear. Trimming left V 3 bases short and J 1 base short, with 10 bases between. Per the germline V gene, CDR1 is SGHRS and CDR2 is YFSETQ. CDR3 length equals 14 residues. The CDR3 DNA is TGCGCCAGCAGCTCGAACCCAGGGAACACTGAAGCTTTCTTT. Its translation is CASSSNPGNTEAFF.

The V gene is TRBV7-3, the J gene TRBJ2-3; no clear D gene. This CDR3 has 13 residues. The V end lost 5 bases, the J end lost 6 bases, and 12 bases lay between the germline ends. The germline V gene encodes CDR1 SGHTA and CDR2 FQGTGA. The CDR3 DNA reads TGTGCCAGCAGCCTGTATACGGACGATACGCAGTATTTT. Encoded protein: CASSLYTDDTQYF.

The rearrangement links TRBV9 to TRBJ2-1; D is possibly TRBD1 (6 bases). V shed 0 bases and J shed 4 bases, with 8 bases lying between them. The CDR3 totals 14 residues. Germline V gives CDR1 SGDLS, CDR2 YYNGEE. Here the CDR3 reads CASSVGGPYNEQFF. In nucleotides, the CDR3 is TGTGCCAGCAGCGTAGGGGGGCCATACAATGAGCAGTTCTTC.

The chain combines TRBV9 with TRBJ1-3; a weak D match, TRBD1 (5 bases). V lost 0 bases and J lost 1, with 11 bases in between. The CDR3 spans 16 residues. The germline gives CDR1 SGDLS, CDR2 YYNGEE. CDR3 protein: CASSVDPGLSGNTIYF. In DNA, the CDR3 is TGTGCCAGCAGCGTAGACCCAGGGCTATCTGGAAACACCATATATTTT.

V gene TRBV5-4 combines with J gene TRBJ2-1, with 9 positions matching TRBD2. V shed 2 bases and J 7 bases; nucleotides not matched to a gene: 7. The CDR3 loop spans 15 amino acids. Germline CDR1 and CDR2: SGHNT and YYREEE (reference sequence). The CDR3 sequence is CASSFGGGVGNEQFF. The CDR3 coding sequence is TGTGCCAGCAGCTTCGGCGGGGGGGTCGGGAATGAGCAGTTCTTC.